Shown below are 3 T cell receptor beta chains from a single sample sequenced in a study of shared clonotypes between healthy human individuals. The repertoire was sequenced with immunoSEQ multiplex PCR; TCRdb's copy has only in-frame clones and lacks some. The sample lists roughly 450,000 clones; 79% were seen once. Sequencing was performed on PBMCs. These receptors originate from a woman in her forties in good health. Some clones in this sample may be carry-over from other donors' samples.

This clone was observed a few times. The chain joins TRBV12-5 to TRBJ2-3; D tentatively fits TRBD1 or TRBD2 (6 bases each). V lost 0 bases to trimming and J lost 3 bases, with 10 bases between them. This CDR3 contains 15 residues. Germline V gene sequence: CDR1 LGHNT, CDR2 FRNRAP. CDR3 sequence reads: CASGLVGGQTDTQYF. In nucleotides, the CDR3 is TGTGCTAGTGGTTTGGTAGGGGGGCAGACAGATACGCAGTATTTT. The complete variable domain, with remaining parts taken from reference TRBV12-5 and TRBJ2-3, reads DARVTQTPRHKVTEMGQEVTMRCQPILGHNTVFWYRQTMMQGLELLAYFRNRAPLDDSGMPKDRFSAEMPDATLATLKIQPSEPRDSAVYFCASGLVGGQTDTQYFGPGTRLTVL.

The rearrangement links TRBV11-2 to TRBJ2-5; D is uncertain. Germline assignment: CDR1 SGHAT and CDR2 FQNNGV. The germline V and J ends were trimmed by 5 bases and 0 bases, with 10 bases remaining between them. The CDR3 is 14 amino acids. The DNA of the CDR3 is TGTGCCAGCAGCCCCAGAGTGAACCAAGAGACCCAGTACTTC. Translating gives CASSPRVNQETQYF.

In this sample, this clone turned up a few times. The V call is TRBV18, the J call TRBJ1-1; TRBD1 aligns across 9 bases. The germline gives CDR1 KGHSH, CDR2 LQKENI. The CDR3 is made up of 15 amino acids. V shed 3 bases and J 3 bases; nucleotides not matched to a gene: 5. Written as DNA, the CDR3 is TGTGCCAGCTCACCGGGACAGGGTCGTGACACTGAAGCTTTCTTT. Protein: CASSPGQGRDTEAFF. The variable domain in full, with the rest retrieved from reference TRBV18 and TRBJ1-1, is NAGVMQNPRHLVRRRGQEARLRCSPMKGHSHVYWYRQLPEEGLKFMVYLQKENIIDESGMPKERFSAEFPKEGPSILRIQQVVRGDSAAYFCASSPGQGRDTEAFFGQGTRLTVV.